The T cell receptor beta chain described here comes from a study of blood T cell repertoires in COVID-19. Study summary: Acute and convalescent COVID-19 samples came from the United States, Italy and Spain. PBMCs, B-cell-depleted T cells, or T cells provided the cDNA or gDNA that made up the material.

The protocol was immunoSEQ multiplex PCR, while the TCRdb copy is restricted to in-frame clones and leaves out a portion. Counted here are over 250,000 clones, around 89% occurring once; the ten biggest clones make up around 2%. V lost 5 bases, J lost 0 bases, and 14 bases lay in between. The germline gives CDR1 SEHNR, CDR2 FQNEAQ (reference sequence). The CDR3 totals 16 residues. Ages ranged from roughly 18 to 95 years, with residence in approximately 25 US areas. Clinical histories supplied by participants themselves formed the basis of cohort assignment. Sequencing was done on a sample of PBMCs or T cells enriched from blood (not recorded which). The chain uses TRBV7-9 and TRBJ1-3; D ambiguous. The receptor's source is a woman aged 55-69 years in a cohort exposed to, infected with or recovered from COVID-19 (not recorded which). CDR3 DNA: TGTGCCAGCAGCCCCGCAACATCCAGCTCTGGAAACACCATATATTTT. It is translated as CASSPATSSSGNTIYF.